These 22 T cell receptor beta chains were sequenced from one sample in a study of T cells in Graves' hyperthyroidism and ophthalmopathy. Amplification targeted TCR beta CDR3 regions from RNA transcripts. The HTBI primer set drove a first-round RT-PCR of the TCR CDR3. TCRdb re-called the multiplex PCR reads with MiXCR, one entry per CDR3 protein. The repertoire holds 140,000 or so distinct CDR3 sequences, with roughly 23% as singletons. The sequencing sample was made of blood. These receptors all come from a woman in her 50s with Graves' hyperthyroidism that later progressed to Graves' ophthalmopathy.

At least ten counts were recorded for this clonotype. The chain links TRBV18 to TRBJ2-3; no firm D call. The V end was cut by 0 bases, the J end by 7 bases, with 5 bases between. Germline lookup yields CDR1 KGHSH and CDR2 LQKENI. This CDR3 is 12 amino acids long. CDR3 amino acids: CASSPPDYTQYF. CDR3 DNA sequence: TGTGCCAGCTCACCACCGGATTATACGCAGTATTTT.

This clonotype came up many times. This chain joins TRBV27 and TRBJ1-1; no firm D call. This CDR3 has 14 residues. The germline gives CDR1 MNHEY, CDR2 SMNVEV (reference sequence). Trimming left V 3 bases short and J 7 bases short, with 15 bases between. The CDR3 loop reads CASSFDYIGFEAFF. The DNA for the CDR3 is TGTGCCAGCAGTTTCGACTACATCGGTTTTGAAGCTTTCTTT.

The CDR3 reads CASSLARTSGNTGELFF. CDR3 DNA sequence: TGTGCCAGCAGCTTAGCGCGGACTAGCGGGAACACCGGGGAGCTGTTTTTT. The rearrangement uses TRBV11-2 and TRBJ2-2; 10 nucleotides match TRBD2. The J segment lost 1 base and the V segment lost 1 base, leaving 3 bases of the junction unmatched. The V gene's germline CDR1 is SGHAT and CDR2 FQNNGV. The CDR3 runs 17 residues.

This clonotype was counted many times. The gene calls are TRBV15 and TRBJ2-7; no clear D gene. The ends were cut back, 1 base at V and 5 bases at J, with 9 bases in the middle. This CDR3 is 13 amino acids long. CDR1 is LNHNV, CDR2 YYDKDF, per germline (reference sequence). Written as DNA, the CDR3 is TGTGCCACCAGCAGAGCGTACAGAGACGAGCAGTACTTC. Its translation is CATSRAYRDEQYF.

The gene calls are TRBV5-1 and TRBJ2-2; 8 positions agree with TRBD2. Trimming removed 4 bases from V and 7 bases from J; junction bases left unmatched: 9. The CDR3 is 15 residues long. The germline CDR1 and CDR2 sequences are SGHRS and YFSETQ. The CDR3 nucleotides are TGCGCCAGCAGCCGGGAACTAGCGGTGGACGGGGAGCTGTTTTTT. It codes for CASSRELAVDGELFF.

This clonotype occurred many times. This chain uses TRBV28 with TRBJ2-7, with 7 bases lining up with TRBD1. Trimming at V came to 5 bases and at J to 2 bases, leaving 15 bases not matched to a gene. Germline assignment: CDR1 MDHEN and CDR2 SYDVKM. This CDR3 spans 17 amino acids. The CDR3 bases are TGTGCCAGCAGTGGATTCTTGGACAGGCCCAATCCCTACGAGCAGTACTTC. Its translation is CASSGFLDRPNPYEQYF.

This clonotype was counted a few times. The chain carries TRBV10-3 and TRBJ2-5, with D unresolved. The V gene's germline CDR1 is ENHRY and CDR2 SYGVKD. Trimming removed 4 bases from V and 5 bases from J, with 14 bases in between. The CDR3 extends over 14 amino acids. CDR3: CAISVLPGVETQYF. The DNA of the CDR3 is TGTGCCATCAGTGTATTACCTGGGGTGGAGACCCAGTACTTC.

This clonotype appeared many times. This chain links TRBV28 with TRBJ2-5; D remains unclear. Trimming pared 4 bases from V and 5 bases from J, leaving 20 bases between. CDR3 length equals 16 residues. CDR1 is MDHEN, CDR2 SYDVKM, per germline. CDR3 protein: CASSSLWTPGRETQYF. The CDR3 DNA sequence: TGTGCCAGCAGTTCCCTCTGGACGCCAGGTCGGGAGACCCAGTACTTC. The variable domain in full, completed from reference TRBV28 and TRBJ2-5, reads DVKVTQSSRYLVKRTGEKVFLECVQDMDHENMFWYRQDPGLGLRLIYFSYDVKMKEKGDIPEGYSVSREKKERFSLILESASTNQTSMYLCASSSLWTPGRETQYFGPGTRLLVL.

There are many counts of this clonotype. The V call is TRBV7-9, the J call TRBJ2-3; 7 bases fit TRBD2. From germline, CDR1 is SEHNR and CDR2 FQNEAQ (reference sequence). J was trimmed by 6 bases and V by 3 bases; bases with no gene match: 3. The CDR3 consists of 13 residues. DNA for the CDR3: TGTGCCAGCAGCTTCACCGGGGGGGATACGCAGTATTTT. This gives the protein CASSFTGGDTQYF.

This clonotype was seen ten or more times. The chain recombines TRBV20-1 with TRBJ2-4, with 9 positions matching TRBD1. The CDR3 length is 12 residues. The V and J ends lost 1 base and 8 bases, in that order; junction bases with no gene match: 0. CDR1 is DFQATT, CDR2 SNEGSKA, per germline (reference sequence). The CDR3 DNA follows: TGCAGTGCTAGAGGACAGGGGGACATTCAGTACTTC. It specifies CSARGQGDIQYF.

This clonotype was observed many times. The rearrangement links TRBV7-2 to TRBJ2-3; TRBD1 is a possible D gene (7 bases). The CDR3 contains 14 residues. Trimming pared 5 bases from V and 5 bases from J, leaving 14 bases between. The germline V gene encodes CDR1 SGHTA and CDR2 FQGNSA. CDR3 in amino acids: CASSRDSGGDTQYF. The CDR3 DNA sequence: TGTGCCAGCAGCCGGGACTCAGGGGGAGATACGCAGTATTTT.

The rearrangement joins TRBV7-2 to TRBJ1-5, with TRBD1 as a possible D gene (5 bases). CDR3 length equals 13 residues. V lost 5 bases to trimming and J lost 4 bases, with 9 bases between them. The germline CDR1 and CDR2 sequences are SGHTA and FQGNSA. CDR3 protein: CASSVQANQPQHF. CDR3 DNA: TGTGCCAGCAGCGTACAGGCTAATCAGCCCCAGCATTTT. Full variable domain (remainder filled in from reference TRBV7-2 and TRBJ1-5): GAGVSQSPSNKVTEKGKDVELRCDPISGHTALYWYRQSLGQGLEFLIYFQGNSAPDKSGLPSDRFSAERTGGSVSTLTIQRTQQEDSAVYLCASSVQANQPQHFGDGTRLSIL.

V and J are TRBV18 and TRBJ1-2; no firm D call. CDR1 and CDR2 (germline): KGHSH, LQKENI. The V gene lost 2 bases and the J gene lost 5 bases, with 12 bases spanning the gap. CDR3 size: 14 residues. The DNA for the CDR3 is TGTGCCAGCTCACCAAGTAAGGCAGTATATGGCTACACCTTC. It encodes CASSPSKAVYGYTF. Variable domain in full (rest from reference TRBV18 and TRBJ1-2): NAGVMQNPRHLVRRRGQEARLRCSPMKGHSHVYWYRQLPEEGLKFMVYLQKENIIDESGMPKERFSAEFPKEGPSILRIQQVVRGDSAAYFCASSPSKAVYGYTFGSGTRLTVV.

This clonotype appeared a single time. This sequence may be a read error, since a much larger clone differs from it by one base. The chain combines TRBV6-1 with TRBJ2-7; possibly TRBD1 for D (5 bases). This CDR3 is 14 amino acids long. Looked up from germline, CDR1 is MNHNS and CDR2 is SASEGT. CDR3 DNA: TGTGCCGGCAGTACAGGTCAGGCACTCTACGAGCAGTACTTC. This encodes CAGSTGQALYEQYF.

J is TRBJ2-1 and V is TRBV11-2; D may be TRBD2 (5 bases). V was cut by 5 bases and J by 7 bases, with 12 bases left in between. Germline CDR1 reads SGHAT; CDR2 reads FQNNGV. The CDR3 consists of 13 residues. The CDR3 loop reads CASSRYSANEQFF. As DNA, the CDR3 is TGTGCCAGCAGCCGCTATAGCGCGAATGAGCAGTTCTTC.

A word on this clonotype: This sequence may be a read error, since a much larger clone differs from it by one base. The V gene is TRBV20-1, the J gene TRBJ1-5; 7 nucleotides line up with TRBD1. Germline CDR1 is DFQATT and CDR2 is SNEGSKA (reference sequence). The CDR3 covers 12 residues. The ends lost 4 bases at V and 5 bases at J; junction bases unmatched: 2. The CDR3 spells CSAIGGDQPQHF. CDR3 bases: TGCAGTGCTATAGGGGGCGATCAGCCCCAGCATTTT.

There are many counts of this clonotype. The chain couples TRBV3-1 to TRBJ2-3, with D perhaps matching TRBD1 or TRBD2 (5 bases each). With 4 bases removed from V and 6 bases from J, the gap between germline ends came to 17 bases. The CDR3 consists of 15 residues. Germline V gene data show CDR1 as LGHDT and CDR2 as YNNKEL (reference sequence). The CDR3 nucleotides are TGTGCCAGCAGCCCACCGGGACGCCCAGGGGATACGCAGTATTTT. It translates to CASSPPGRPGDTQYF.

The chain carries TRBV5-1 and TRBJ1-1; no clear D. Trimming took off 0 bases at V and 6 bases at J, with 9 bases between the two ends. Germline V gene data show CDR1 as SGHRS and CDR2 as YFSETQ. CDR3 size: 13 residues. CDR3 coding DNA: TGCGCCAGCAGCTTGGGATTGTTATCTGAAGCTTTCTTT. Amino acid sequence: CASSLGLLSEAFF.

This clonotype was counted ten times or more. The chain combines TRBV28 with TRBJ2-5; 13 bases agree with TRBD2. CDR1 and CDR2 from the germline V gene are MDHEN and SYDVKM. V lost 2 bases and J lost 4; bases outside the gene matches: 1. This CDR3 spans 15 amino acids. The CDR3 is CASSLRLAGGETQYF. The DNA of the CDR3 is TGTGCCAGCAGTTTAAGACTAGCGGGAGGAGAGACCCAGTACTTC.

This chain links TRBV6-4 with TRBJ2-3; 8 bases are a match to TRBD2. CDR3 size: 14 residues. The junction had 5 bases not matched to a gene; V was cut back by 4 bases and J by 5 bases. Germline V gene sequence: CDR1 MRHNA, CDR2 SNTAGT. CDR3 protein: CASSAAGGGDTQYF. For the CDR3, the DNA is TGTGCCAGCAGTGCTGCGGGAGGAGGAGATACGCAGTATTTT.

There are a few counts of this clonotype. The CDR3 region has the DNA TGTGCCAGCAAGCTAACGAGCTCCTACGAGCAGTACTTC. Translated, it gives CASKLTSSYEQYF. The chain combines TRBV6-1 with TRBJ2-7; D gene unclear. The V end was cut by 7 bases, the J end by 0 bases, with 10 bases between. The CDR3 covers 13 residues. Per the germline V gene, CDR1 is MNHNS and CDR2 is SASEGT.

The table lists this clonotype with many counts. CDR3 sequence (DNA): TGCAGCGTTGGTAAGGGTCCAGCCTACGAGCAGTACTTC. Translating gives CSVGKGPAYEQYF. This chain joins TRBV29-1 and TRBJ2-7; unclear D gene. This CDR3 has 13 amino acids. The V gene's germline CDR1 is SQVTM and CDR2 ANQGSEA. The V end lost 4 bases, the J end lost 2 bases, and 12 bases lay between the germline ends.